Below are 18 T cell receptor beta chains sequenced from a single sample in a study of human T cells and chemical hapten exposure. As for time point: patch test 2, 6 weeks after DPC sensitization. Indicated treatment: therapeutic diphenylcyclopropenone sensitization with weekly scalp DPC. From the RACE reads, TCRdb called clonotypes with MiXCR, one entry per CDR3 protein. The sample yields under 450,000 distinct CDR3 sequences, under 6.5% seen once. The source material was whole blood, sampled in connection with sensitization to the hapten diphenylcyclopropenone (DPC). The receptors derive from a woman between 18 and 30 years old with alopecia areata. Some clones in this sample may be carry-over from other donors' samples.

The V call is TRBV5-5, the J call TRBJ2-3, with D unclear. This CDR3 region has 15 residues. V was clipped by 0 bases and J by 4 bases, with 12 bases between them. Germline CDR1 SGHKS, CDR2 YYEKEE (reference sequence). The CDR3 loop is CASSLVTGSADTQYF. CDR3 nucleotides: TGTGCCAGCAGCTTGGTTACGGGCAGTGCAGATACGCAGTATTTT.

This clonotype was seen repeatedly, ten times or more. The chain carries TRBV11-2 and TRBJ2-6, with TRBD2 as a possible D gene (5 bases). CDR1 SGHAT and CDR2 FQNNGV come from the germline V gene. V lost 1 base to trimming and J lost 4 bases, with 5 bases between them. This CDR3 has 14 residues. The CDR3 region is CASSLGGGANVLTF. Here the CDR3 DNA reads TGTGCCAGCAGCTTAGGCGGGGGGGCCAACGTCCTGACTTTC. The full variable domain, its missing parts supplied by reference TRBV11-2 and TRBJ2-6, is EAGVAQSPRYKIIEKRQSVAFWCNPISGHATLYWYQQILGQGPKLLIQFQNNGVVDDSQLPKDRFSAERLKGVDSTLKIQPAKLEDSAVYLCASSLGGGANVLTFGAGSRLTVL.

The chain links TRBV5-1 to TRBJ2-5; possible D gene TRBD2, 5 bases. Trimming shortened V by 3 bases and J by 2 bases, and 14 bases separated the two germline ends. This CDR3 is 15 amino acids long. Germline V gene data show CDR1 as SGHRS and CDR2 as YFSETQ. CDR3 bases: TGCGCCAGCAGCTCCGGAGGATCGGGGCAAGAGACCCAGTACTTC. Translation gives CASSSGGSGQETQYF. Full variable domain (outside the CDR3, taken from reference TRBV5-1 and TRBJ2-5): KAGVTQTPRYLIKTRGQQVTLSCSPISGHRSVSWYQQTPGQGLQFLFEYFSETQRNKGNFPGRFSGRQFSNSRSEMNVSTLELGDSALYLCASSSGGSGQETQYFGPGTRLLVL.

V and J are TRBV12-3 or TRBV12-4 and TRBJ1-2; D remains ambiguous. V was pared by 5 bases and J by 6 bases, with 13 bases between. The CDR3 is 13 amino acids. As DNA, the CDR3 is TGTGCCAGCAGTCCTCAGCCCCCCCATGGCTACACCTTC. This sequence encodes CASSPQPPHGYTF.

DNA of the CDR3: TGCAGTGCTAGACGATCAGGGGATACGCAGTATTTT. This codes for CSARRSGDTQYF. The chain carries TRBV20-1 and TRBJ2-3; D is possibly TRBD1 (5 bases). CDR3 size: 12 residues. The germline CDR1 and CDR2 sequences are DFQATT and SNEGSKA (reference sequence). The ends were cut back, 2 bases at V and 6 bases at J, with 9 bases in the middle.

This clonotype was observed at least ten times. The genes are TRBV12-3 or TRBV12-4 and TRBJ1-2; 7 bases align to TRBD1. J was trimmed by 3 bases and V by 8 bases; bases with no gene match: 6. CDR3 size: 13 residues. The DNA of the CDR3 is TGTGCCAGCCGTCGACAGGGCCACTATGGCTACACCTTC. Residues: CASRRQGHYGYTF.

This clonotype was counted many times. The chain is built from TRBV4-2 and TRBJ1-2, with D maybe TRBD1 (6 bases). Germline values: CDR1 LGHNA, CDR2 YNFKEQ. The ends were cut back, 1 base at V and 6 bases at J, with 9 bases in the middle. The CDR3 spans 13 residues. CDR3 sequence: CASSQVGADGYTF. CDR3 coding DNA: TGTGCCAGCAGCCAAGTGGGGGCTGATGGCTACACCTTC.

This clonotype was seen more than once but under ten times. The rearrangement uses TRBV9 and TRBJ1-1, with 8 bases lining up with TRBD1. This CDR3 region has 13 residues. CDR1 and CDR2 (germline): SGDLS, YYNGEE. V dropped 10 bases and J dropped 1; count of bases not matched to a gene: 6. CDR3 sequence (DNA): TGTGCCTGGAGGACAGGGACGAACACTGAAGCTTTCTTT. Translation: CAWRTGTNTEAFF.

This clonotype was seen a handful of times. The V and J genes are TRBV25-1 and TRBJ2-7; D is ambiguous. CDR1 is MGHDK, CDR2 SYGVNS, per germline. This CDR3 is 13 amino acids long. V lost 4 bases and J 6 bases, leaving 13 bases between the germline ends. The CDR3 DNA is TGTGCCAGCAGTGGGCGGACCCTCGGCGAGCAGTACTTC. It yields the protein CASSGRTLGEQYF.

At least ten counts were recorded for this clonotype. This rearrangement joins TRBV7-9 to TRBJ1-2; 7 bases match TRBD1. V was pared by 3 bases and J by 4 bases, with 5 bases of the junction left unmatched. The CDR3 covers 14 residues. The V gene's germline CDR1 is SEHNR and CDR2 FQNEAQ (reference sequence). The CDR3 bases are TGTGCCAGCAGCTTTCCCGACAGGGCCTATGGCTACACCTTC. Translating it yields CASSFPDRAYGYTF. Supplemented by reference TRBV7-9 and TRBJ1-2, the full variable domain reads DTGVSQNPRHKITKRGQNVTFRCDPISEHNRLYWYRQTLGQGPEFLTYFQNEAQLEKSRLLSDRFSAERPKGSFSTLEIQRTEQGDSAMYLCASSFPDRAYGYTFGSGTRLTVV.

The V call is TRBV11-2, the J call TRBJ1-5; a weak D match, TRBD1 (5 bases). The CDR3 totals 14 residues. The germline V gene encodes CDR1 SGHAT and CDR2 FQNNGV. V was shortened by 3 bases and J by 5 bases, with 11 bases between the two germline ends. This CDR3 is CASSLALGDQPQHF. For the CDR3, the DNA is TGTGCCAGCAGCTTGGCGCTGGGGGATCAGCCCCAGCATTTT. The variable domain in full, with the rest retrieved from reference TRBV11-2 and TRBJ1-5, is EAGVAQSPRYKIIEKRQSVAFWCNPISGHATLYWYQQILGQGPKLLIQFQNNGVVDDSQLPKDRFSAERLKGVDSTLKIQPAKLEDSAVYLCASSLALGDQPQHFGDGTRLSIL.

This clonotype was observed many times. The chain is built from TRBV7-3 and TRBJ2-2; perhaps TRBD1 as D (5 bases). This CDR3 comprises 15 residues. V was shortened by 5 bases and J by 3 bases, with 13 bases between the two germline ends. The V gene's germline CDR1 is SGHTA and CDR2 FQGTGA. CDR3 in amino acids: CASSPALGDTGELFF. Here the CDR3 DNA reads TGTGCCAGCAGCCCTGCCTTAGGGGACACCGGGGAGCTGTTTTTT.

V and J are TRBV5-6 and TRBJ2-1; possibly TRBD2 for D (5 bases). Germline CDR1 is SGHDT and CDR2 is YYEEEE. The CDR3 is 12 residues long. Trimming took 4 bases from V and 8 from J, leaving 10 bases between them. The CDR3 loop is CASSLEEYEQFF. The DNA of the CDR3 is TGTGCCAGCAGCCTGGAGGAGTATGAGCAGTTCTTC.

This clonotype came up a few times. V gene TRBV20-1 combines with J gene TRBJ2-7, with TRBD1 identical over 10 bases. The germline CDR1 and CDR2 sequences are DFQATT and SNEGSKA (reference sequence). The CDR3 sequence is 14 residues long. Trimming removed 3 bases from V and 2 bases from J; junction bases left unmatched: 4. In nucleotides, the CDR3 is TGCAGTGCTAGTAGGACAGGGGGGCCCTACGAGCAGTACTTC. Its protein product is CSASRTGGPYEQYF.

This clonotype was seen more than once but under ten times. The J gene is TRBJ2-5, the V gene TRBV5-8; 11 bases agree with TRBD1. The CDR3 is 18 amino acids. The germline V gene encodes CDR1 SGHTS and CDR2 YDEGEE. The V segment lost 4 bases and the J segment 2 bases; nucleotides outside the gene matches: 13. In DNA form, the CDR3 reads TGTGCCAGCAGCCCCGGGACAGGGGGTGGGGGAAGACAAGAGACCCAGTACTTC. Amino acid sequence: CASSPGTGGGGRQETQYF.

This clonotype was recorded at least ten times. The chain recombines TRBV7-8 with TRBJ1-1; TRBD1 matches 8 bases. The CDR3 consists of 15 residues. V shed 5 bases, J shed 6 bases, and the junction held 11 bases outside the gene matches. Germline V gene lookup returns CDR1 SGHVS and CDR2 FQNEAQ. The CDR3 DNA is TGTGCCAGCAGCCCCCGGACAGGGCCGGATTCTGAAGCTTTCTTT. Translated: CASSPRTGPDSEAFF.

This clonotype has a count of ten or more. The chain combines TRBV24-1 with TRBJ2-2; D is unresolved. CDR3 length: 16 amino acids. V shed 1 base and J shed 0 bases, with 8 bases lying between them. CDR1 is KGHDR, CDR2 SFDVKD, per germline. CDR3 loop: CATSDFKGTNTGELFF. CDR3 sequence (DNA): TGTGCCACCAGTGATTTCAAGGGTACGAACACCGGGGAGCTGTTTTTT.

In this sample, this clonotype turned up a few times. CDR3 amino acids: CSVEDRDRGREELFF. CDR3 coding DNA: TGCAGCGTTGAGGACCGGGACAGGGGGCGTGAAGAGCTGTTTTTT. The chain is built from TRBV29-1 and TRBJ2-2; TRBD1 matches 12 bases. J was trimmed by 11 bases and V by 3 bases; bases with no gene match: 10. The CDR3 sequence is 15 residues long. Germline V gene sequence: CDR1 SQVTM, CDR2 ANQGSEA.